The 10 T cell receptor beta chains presented below share a single source sample, sequenced in a study of T cells in women clearing cervical HPV infection. Assay: immunoSEQ multiplex PCR; the TCRdb copy retains only in-frame clones and omits some. In total, the table holds under 45,000 clones. Sequenced sample: blood buffy coat. The receptors stem from a woman aged 18-70 years with a cervical HPV16 infection that either progressed to CIN3+ or cleared (not recorded which).

Here the CDR3 reads CASSNGGSYNSPLHF. The sequenced part of the CDR3 DNA is TGCGCCAGCTCCAACGGGGGGTCCTATAATTCACCC. The rearrangement joins TRBV5-1 to TRBJ1-6, with D perhaps TRBD1 (5 bases). The read stops 3 residues short of the end of the CDR3; the missing end is completed from the germline J gene. The germline CDR1 and CDR2 sequences are SGHRS and YFSETQ. The V and J ends lost 7 bases and 1 base respectively, with 12 bases between them. This CDR3 region has 15 residues.

As regards this clone: The CDR3 end is not reached by the read, which stops 3 residues before it; the germline J gene fills it in. This rearrangement joins TRBV20-1 to TRBJ2-7, with 7 nucleotides matching TRBD1. The germline gives CDR1 DFQATT, CDR2 SNEGSKA (reference sequence). After removal of 5 bases from V and 4 bases from J, the junction contained 14 bases not matched to a gene. This CDR3 region has 15 residues. The CDR3 DNA, read in part, is TGCAGTGCTGGACCCGGGACAGACAAAAGATACGAG. It codes for CSAGPGTDKRYE. The CDR3 in its entirety is CSAGPGTDKRYEQYF.

Remarks on this clone: The DNA ends 3 residues before the CDR3 does, and the rest of the CDR3 is filled in from the germline J gene. The chain recombines TRBV5-1 with TRBJ2-3, with D possibly being TRBD2 (6 bases). The CDR3 extends over 16 amino acids. CDR1 is SGHRS, CDR2 YFSETQ, per germline. V gave up 4 bases and J gave up 3 bases, with 18 bases separating them. CDR3 DNA (partial): TGCGCCAGCAGCCCGCTCGGGGGTGCGGAGACAGATACG. Translation gives CASSPLGGAETDT. The whole CDR3 protein reads CASSPLGGAETDTQYF.

Worth noting for this clone: The read terminates 3 residues ahead of where the CDR3 ends, so the germline J gene completes it. The V gene is TRBV6-1, the J gene TRBJ2-7, with 8 bases matching TRBD2. The CDR3 runs 14 residues. Germline lookup yields CDR1 MNHNS and CDR2 SASEGT. Germline trimming cut 3 bases from V and 3 bases from J; bases unmatched to any gene: 4. The DNA read from the CDR3 is TGTGCCAGCAGTGAGCGGGGGGCGCTCTACGAG. This translates into CASSERGALYE. The entire CDR3 protein is CASSERGALYEQYF.

Concerning this clone: The read comes to an end 3 residues before the CDR3 does, leaving the germline J gene to fill in the end. The chain combines TRBV30 with TRBJ2-2; 8 nucleotides match TRBD1. This CDR3 is 16 amino acids long. Germline-derived CDR1 and CDR2 are GTSNPN and SVGIG (reference sequence). J gave up 5 bases and V 0 bases, and 8 bases lay outside the gene matches. The CDR3 reads CAWSVLGTGLTGELFF. The sequenced CDR3 bases are TGTGCCTGGAGTGTACTAGGGACAGGTCTAACCGGGGAG.

On this clone: Sequencing ends 3 residues short of the CDR3 end; the germline J gene provides the rest. V and J are TRBV2 and TRBJ2-3, with 10 bases fitting TRBD1. Germline values: CDR1 SNHLY, CDR2 FYNNEI. The CDR3 totals 15 residues. The DNA read from the CDR3 is TGTGCCAGCAGTGTTGAGACAGGGGGCAATCAGCCG. Translation gives CASSVETGGNQP. The CDR3 reads in full as CASSVETGGNQPQYF.

A word on this clone: Coverage ceases 3 residues before the CDR3 finishes, and the germline J gene fills in the end. This chain connects TRBV9 to TRBJ2-3; TRBD1 agrees at 8 bases. Germline V lookup: CDR1 SGDLS, CDR2 YYNGEE. Germline trimming cut 4 bases from V and 2 bases from J; bases unmatched to any gene: 12. This CDR3 is 17 amino acids long. Partial CDR3 DNA: TGTGCCAGCAGCCTCGACAGGGGATGGTCGGACACAGATACG. Its protein is CASSLDRGWSDTDT. The entire CDR3 protein is CASSLDRGWSDTDTQYF.

In the case of this clone: The read is 3 residues too short to cover the CDR3 end, so that end is filled in from the germline J gene. The chain couples TRBV20-1 to TRBJ2-5, with 10 bases matching TRBD2. V trimming: 6 bases; J trimming: 0 bases; junction bases outside the gene matches: 7. Germline V gene data show CDR1 as DFQATT and CDR2 as SNEGSKA (reference sequence). This CDR3 has 15 residues. The covered CDR3 bases are TGCAGTGCCATAACTAGCGGGGCTTACCAAGAGACC. Translating gives CSAITSGAYQET. The whole CDR3 protein reads CSAITSGAYQETQYF.

A word on this clone: The CDR3 goes on 3 residues after the read ends, and that part is filled in from the germline J gene. This chain connects TRBV7-2 to TRBJ2-7; a weak D match, TRBD1 (5 bases). CDR1 is SGHTA and CDR2 is FQGNSA in the germline V gene. This CDR3 is 12 amino acids long. Between the trimmed V and J ends, which lost 4 bases and 6 bases, there was a span of 10 bases. The covered CDR3 bases are TGTGCCAGCAGCTCCAGGGTGGGCGAG. It codes for CASSSRVGE. The complete CDR3 protein is CASSSRVGEQYF.

About this clone itself: The CDR3 goes on 3 residues after the read ends, and that part is filled in from the germline J gene. This chain joins TRBV7-2 and TRBJ1-2; no clear D gene. This CDR3 spans 15 amino acids. The germline V gene has CDR1 SGHTA and CDR2 FQGNSA. Here the CDR3 reads CASSPRGSVFYDYTF. CDR3 bases read: TGTGCCAGCAGCCCTCGGGGTAGCGTGTTCTACGAC.